This T cell receptor beta chain was obtained from a study of blood T cell repertoires in COVID-19. Study-wide background: Whether acute or convalescent, the COVID-19 samples came from the United States, Italy and Spain.

The length of the CDR3 is 14 residues. Germline V gene lookup returns CDR1 MNHEY and CDR2 SVGAGI. V was pared by 8 bases and J by 5 bases, with 9 bases of the junction left unmatched. This table comes from immunoSEQ multiplex PCR, and its TCRdb copy is limited to in-frame clones, with some not included. This sample yields 100,000 to 150,000 clones, of which around 85% are seen a single time; about a sixth belongs to the top ten. The receptor was isolated from a man younger than 40 with COVID-19, enrolled during active disease. The rearrangement uses TRBV6-5 and TRBJ1-2; 9 bases are a match to TRBD1. Sequencing was performed on peripheral blood. The CDR3 is CASSNGDREYGYTF. DNA for the CDR3: TGTGCCAGCTCGAACGGGGACAGGGAGTATGGCTACACCTTC.